A single sample gave rise to the 17 T cell receptor beta chains below, sequenced in a study of cytomegalovirus exposure and HLA in healthy donors. PCR used 60 Vbeta primers and 13 Jbeta primers. TCRdb keeps only in-frame clones here, not all; method: immunoSEQ multiplex PCR. The data show 75,000 to 95,000 clones, about three quarters seen once. The sequencing input was PBMCs. These receptors all stem from a male donor in good health and CMV-seropositive.

In this sample, this clone turned up a few times. In DNA form, the CDR3 reads TGTGCCAGCAGTAAGACAGGGGGCCAGTTTGAAAAACTGTTTTTT. Translated: CASSKTGGQFEKLFF. V usage is TRBV25-1 and J usage is TRBJ1-4; 10 positions match TRBD1. Germline V gives CDR1 MGHDK, CDR2 SYGVNS. V gave up 5 bases and J gave up 7 bases; unmatched junction bases: 7. This CDR3 comprises 15 residues.

The chain combines TRBV7-9 with TRBJ2-3; the D gene is possibly TRBD1 (6 bases). Germline V lookup: CDR1 SEHNR, CDR2 FQNEAQ (reference sequence). The V and J ends lost 9 bases and 3 bases respectively, with 19 bases between them. The CDR3 extends over 15 amino acids. The CDR3 loop reads CASTPRGRVTDTQYF. For the CDR3, the DNA is TGTGCCAGTACACCCAGGGGACGAGTAACAGATACGCAGTATTTT.

This chain uses TRBV29-1 with TRBJ2-5, with D maybe TRBD1 (6 bases). The J call may be wrong; the DNA end is better matched by TRBJ2-7. The CDR3 spans 12 residues. CDR1 SQVTM and CDR2 ANQGSEA come from the germline V gene. DNA of the CDR3: TGCAGCGACCCAGGGGTCCCCTACGAGCAGTACTTC. As protein: CSDPGVPYEQYF.

This chain joins TRBV30 and TRBJ1-5; D gene ambiguous. Germline-derived CDR1 and CDR2 are GTSNPN and SVGIG (reference sequence). This CDR3 has 14 residues. Trimming shortened V by 4 bases and J by 4 bases, and 14 bases separated the two germline ends. The CDR3 DNA sequence: TGTGCCTGGAATGGGCCCGCTAAAAATCAGCCCCAGCATTTT. Translation: CAWNGPAKNQPQHF.

This clone appeared a single time. The CDR3 DNA reads as TGTGCCAGCTCCGGGACAGCCGGAAACACCATATATTTT. Residues: CASSGTAGNTIYF. The V call is TRBV18, the J call TRBJ1-3, with 7 bases that match TRBD1. This CDR3 region has 13 residues. The J segment lost 4 bases and the V segment lost 6 bases, leaving 3 bases of the junction unmatched. Per germline, CDR1 KGHSH and CDR2 LQKENI.

The genes are TRBV14 and TRBJ2-3; the match to TRBD1 covers 10 bases. Unmatched junction bases numbered 5, after V lost 4 bases and J lost 4 bases. Germline CDR1 reads SGHDN; CDR2 reads FVKESK. The CDR3 loop spans 15 amino acids. CDR3 region: CASSLPDRGPDTQYF. In nucleotides, the CDR3 is TGTGCCAGCAGCCTACCCGACAGGGGGCCAGATACGCAGTATTTT.

V usage is TRBV19 and J usage is TRBJ2-7, with D maybe TRBD1 (6 bases). The CDR3 covers 17 residues. Trimming removed 4 bases from V and 3 bases from J, with 22 bases in between. Germline V gene data show CDR1 as LNHDA and CDR2 as SQIVND (reference sequence). The CDR3 spells CASSKAPAGAAVYEQYF. Written as DNA, the CDR3 is TGTGCCAGTAGTAAAGCCCCCGCAGGGGCCGCGGTCTACGAGCAGTACTTC.

V usage is TRBV2 and J usage is TRBJ2-1, with D hard to call. The germline CDR1 and CDR2 sequences are SNHLY and FYNNEI. This CDR3 region has 14 residues. Trimming pared 0 bases from V and 5 bases from J, leaving 8 bases between. DNA of the CDR3: TGTGCCAGCAGTGAAGCGACTCTGAACAATGAGCAGTTCTTC. Translation gives CASSEATLNNEQFF.

This clone has only one observation. The chain links TRBV2 to TRBJ1-2, with a weak D call TRBD1 (5 bases). Per the germline V gene, CDR1 is SNHLY and CDR2 is FYNNEI. The CDR3 covers 15 residues. Trimming left V 3 bases short and J 6 bases short, with 17 bases between. The CDR3 region is CASSEQVAGLHGYTF. In DNA, the CDR3 is TGTGCCAGCAGTGAGCAGGTCGCAGGGCTCCATGGCTACACCTTC. Full variable domain (outside the CDR3, taken from reference TRBV2 and TRBJ1-2): EPEVTQTPSHQVTQMGQEVILRCVPISNHLYFYWYRQILGQKVEFLVSFYNNEISEKSEIFDDQFSVERPDGSNFTLKIRSTKLEDSAMYFCASSEQVAGLHGYTFGSGTRLTVV.

CDR3 protein: CASSPTAEQGLGTEAFF. Written as DNA, the CDR3 is TGTGCCAGTAGTCCCACGGCTGAACAGGGGTTGGGGACTGAAGCTTTCTTT. The chain links TRBV19 to TRBJ1-1; 7 bases line up with TRBD1. V dropped 5 bases and J dropped 5; count of bases not matched to a gene: 17. Germline CDR1 and CDR2: LNHDA and SQIVND (reference sequence). CDR3 length equals 17 residues.

The genes are TRBV7-9 and TRBJ1-3; TRBD1 is a possible D gene (5 bases). The germline V gene has CDR1 SEHNR and CDR2 FQNEAQ (reference sequence). V was clipped by 10 bases and J by 2 bases, with 9 bases between them. This CDR3 is built from 12 residues. DNA of the CDR3: TGTGCCACCCCAGGGACTGGAAACACCATATATTTT. This encodes CATPGTGNTIYF.

The chain has TRBV4-1 and TRBJ2-1; TRBD2 matches at 9 bases. The CDR3 runs to 16 residues. The V gene end was trimmed by 1 base and the J gene end by 12 bases; junction bases not matched to a gene: 13. CDR1 and CDR2 from the germline V gene are MGHRA and YSYEKL. DNA for the CDR3: TGCGCCAGCAGCCAAGGCGGGCTAGCGGGGTGGCCCGCGCAGTTCTTC. Protein product: CASSQGGLAGWPAQFF.

The V and J genes are TRBV28 and TRBJ2-7, with TRBD1 identical over 8 bases. The CDR3 length is 14 residues. CDR1 MDHEN and CDR2 SYDVKM come from the germline V gene. Trimming took 4 bases from V and 7 from J; bases not matched to a gene: 9. The CDR3 loop is CASSSRQGLGEQYF. CDR3 nucleotide sequence: TGTGCCAGCAGTTCCCGACAGGGGCTGGGTGAGCAGTACTTC. Using reference TRBV28 and TRBJ2-7 for the parts outside the CDR3, the full variable domain is DVKVTQSSRYLVKRTGEKVFLECVQDMDHENMFWYRQDPGLGLRLIYFSYDVKMKEKGDIPEGYSVSREKKERFSLILESASTNQTSMYLCASSSRQGLGEQYFGPGTRLTVT.

The chain is built from TRBV28 and TRBJ1-2, with a tentative D call TRBD1 (5 bases). Germline loops: CDR1 MDHEN, CDR2 SYDVKM. V lost 10 bases, J lost 8 bases, and 11 bases lay in between. The length of the CDR3 is 10 residues. The CDR3 protein is CATRTGGYTF. CDR3 DNA sequence: TGTGCCACCAGAACAGGCGGCTACACCTTC.

Comment on this clone: The junction departs from the called germline gene at one end, perhaps through a read error. The V gene is TRBV30, the J gene TRBJ2-1; 10 bases fit TRBD2. Germline lookup yields CDR1 GTSNPN and CDR2 SVGIG (reference sequence). The CDR3 covers 14 residues. The DNA for the CDR3 is TGTGCCTGGAAAACGGGCCCTAGCGGGAGAACGACGATCTTC. This sequence encodes CAWKTGPSGRTTIF. Supplemented by reference TRBV30 and TRBJ2-1, the full variable domain reads SQTIHQWPATLVQPVGSPLSLECTVEGTSNPNLYWYRQAAGRGLQLLFYSVGIGQISSEVPQNLSASRPQDRQFILSSKKLLLSDSGFYLCAWKTGPSGRTTIFGPGTRLTVL.

The chain carries TRBV7-2 and TRBJ2-2; 7 nucleotides align to TRBD2. J lost 5 bases, V lost 4 bases, and 4 bases had no gene match. In germline, CDR1 is SGHTA, CDR2 FQGNSA. CDR3 length: 14 amino acids. This CDR3 reads CASSSLLATGELFF. The CDR3, as DNA: TGTGCCAGCAGCTCCCTACTAGCGACCGGGGAGCTGTTTTTT.

The rearrangement links TRBV5-1 to TRBJ1-1, with 10 bases that match TRBD1. This CDR3 has 14 amino acids. The ends lost 2 bases at V and 5 bases at J; junction bases unmatched: 3. The germline CDR1 and CDR2 sequences are SGHRS and YFSETQ. CDR3 sequence: CASSFPGQGTEAFF. CDR3 nucleotides: TGCGCCAGCAGCTTCCCGGGACAGGGGACTGAAGCTTTCTTT.